This record looks at one T cell receptor beta chain sequence and its context. CDR1 SGHVS and CDR2 FNYEAQ come from the germline V gene. The CDR3 consists of 15 residues. The junction had 5 bases not matched to a gene; V was cut back by 1 base and J by 3 bases. Using immunoSEQ multiplex PCR, the repertoire was profiled, and TCRdb retains in-frame clones only, with some absent. The table has about 310,000 clones, roughly nine tenths seen once. This entry is derived from a study of blood T cell repertoires in COVID-19. The chain combines TRBV7-6 with TRBJ1-1; TRBD1 agrees at 7 bases. This TCR was recovered from a woman aged 25 to 39 with COVID-19, enrolled during active disease. Sequenced input: peripheral blood. The DNA of the CDR3 is TGTGCCAGCAGCTTAGTGGAGGGGGCCTACACTGAAGCTTTCTTT. This translates into CASSLVEGAYTEAFF.